These T cell receptor beta chains were read from a single sample in a study of breast tumors, draining lymph nodes, adjacent tissues. TCRdb ran MiXCR on the multiplex PCR reads and lists one entry per CDR3 protein. The sample yields under 75,000 distinct CDR3 sequences, approximately 57% seen once. The specimen was breast tumor tissue. The receptor source for this set is a female donor with breast cancer. Some clones in this sample may be carry-over from other donors' samples. The CDR3 runs from the conserved cysteine through the conserved F or W. A D gene is named only where the DNA matches it firmly. Expanded clones get a size class; other rows say once, few or many, or leave the size out.

J gene | D gene | clone size | V gene | CDR3 protein | CDR3 DNA
TRBJ2-7 | NA | once | TRBV20-1 | CARGSGYSVYEQYF | TGTGCTAGAGGTTCGGGGTACAGCGTCTACGAGCAGTACTTC
TRBJ1-5 | TRBD1 | many | TRBV20-1 | CSAGDRSNQPQHF | TGCAGTGCTGGGGACAGGAGCAATCAGCCCCAGCATTTT
TRBJ2-7 | TRBD1 | many | TRBV11-2 | CASSLTGAYEQYF | TGTGCCAGCAGCTTGACAGGGGCCTACGAGCAGTACTTC
TRBJ1-2 | NA | many | TRBV20-1 | CSARRVAWGYGYTF | TGCAGTGCTAGGCGGGTTGCGTGGGGTTATGGCTACACCTTC
TRBJ2-1 | NA | NA | TRBV6-4 | CASSESRRSSYNEQFF | TGTGCCAGCAGTGAATCGAGAAGGAGCTCCTACAATGAGCAGTTCTTC
TRBJ1-5 | NA | few | TRBV2 | CASSVQGLSNQPQHF | TGTGCCAGCAGTGTACAGGGACTAAGCAATCAGCCCCAGCATTTT
TRBJ1-5 | NA | NA | TRBV7-3 | CASSTGGGGHQPQHF | TGTGCCAGTAGTACTGGTGGGGGAGGGCATCAGCCCCAGCATTTT
TRBJ2-2 | NA | NA | TRBV7-8 | CASSGRAWSGTGELFF | TGTGCCAGCAGCGGTAGAGCGTGGAGCGGTACCGGGGAGCTGTTTTTT
TRBJ2-7 | TRBD1 | NA | TRBV6-2/TRBV6-3 | CASSLGTGIGSYEQYF | TGTGCCAGCAGTCTGGGGACAGGGATCGGCTCCTACGAGCAGTACTTC
TRBJ2-3 | TRBD2 | NA | TRBV20-1 | CSARRGLAGGRITDTQYF | TGCAGTGCTCGACGGGGACTAGCGGGGGGCCGAATCACAGATACGCAGTATTTT
TRBJ2-7 | NA | many | TRBV20-1 | CSAFGRDPSYEQYF | TGCAGTGCCTTTGGCCGGGACCCCTCCTACGAGCAGTACTTC
TRBJ2-3 | TRBD1 | medium-sized | TRBV12-3/TRBV12-4 | CASRAGQASTQYF | TGTGCCAGCAGGGCGGGACAGGCCAGTACGCAGTATTTT
TRBJ2-7 | NA | NA | TRBV20-1 | CSARLWDGGYEQYF | TGCAGTGCTAGACTGTGGGACGGAGGGTACGAGCAGTACTTC
TRBJ2-2 | TRBD1 | NA | TRBV7-3 | CASSSTGAGELFF | TGTGCCAGCAGCTCAACAGGGGCCGGGGAGCTGTTTTTT
TRBJ1-5 | TRBD1 | medium-sized | TRBV2 | CASSYRRGASNQPQHF | TGTGCCAGCAGCTATCGCAGGGGGGCTAGCAATCAGCCCCAGCATTTT
TRBJ2-7 | NA | NA | TRBV6-5 | CASSESGVKYF | TGTGCCAGCAGTGAATCGGGTGTGAAGTACTTC
TRBJ1-2 | TRBD1 | NA | TRBV7-9 | CASSRTGIDYGYTF | TGTGCCAGCAGCCGGACAGGGATCGACTATGGCTACACCTTC
TRBJ1-2 | TRBD1 | many | TRBV6-1 | CASSQDRPRGYTF | TGTGCCAGCAGTCAGGACAGGCCTCGTGGCTACACCTTC